This T cell receptor beta chain was obtained from a study of T cell responses to AZD1222 COVID-19 vaccine. Libraries were prepared by immunoSEQ multiplex PCR; TCRdb keeps only in-frame clonotypes and omits some of them. The sample has 150,000 to 200,000 clones; 85% to 90% are singletons. Remarks on this clone: What it binds is unknown.

The CDR3 has 18 residues. J lost 1 base, V lost 4 bases, and 14 bases had no gene match. Germline V CDR1 and CDR2: LGHNA, YSLEER. The study, taken as a whole, reports: The study found Spike-specific TCR breadth and depth rose after two AZD1222 doses. Clonal diversity may have been underestimated, and the donors were mostly white British, with more females than males. No day 14 peak samples; only post-peak repertoires were characterized. Only five or six individuals given AZD1222 were seropositive at baseline.

The sequencing used peripheral blood, collected 28 days after the second dose of the MenACWY control vaccine. V and J are TRBV4-3 and TRBJ2-7; 9 nucleotides line up with TRBD2. This TCR came from an adult who received the MenACWY meningococcal vaccine as a control. The CDR3 here is CASSRWLSEAGGSYEQYF. The CDR3 nucleotides read TGCGCCAGCAGCCGGTGGTTAAGTGAAGCGGGAGGTTCCTACGAGCAGTACTTC.